This TCR beta chain was recorded in a study of control samples from healthy donors and cancer patients. The CDR3 is made up of 16 amino acids. V was clipped by 8 bases and J by 1 base; unmatched bases: 8. Germline-derived CDR1 and CDR2 are KGHSH and LQKENI. Assay: immunoSEQ multiplex PCR; the TCRdb copy retains only in-frame clones and omits some. The repertoire holds approximately 100,000 clones, with almost 90% as singletons. Sequenced: blood. This TCR was sampled from a young man in good health. The chain is built from TRBV18 and TRBJ1-1, with 12 bases aligning to TRBD1. Here the CDR3 reads CASRTGQGAKNTEAFF. The DNA of the CDR3 is TGTGCCAGCAGAACGGGACAGGGGGCGAAGAACACTGAAGCTTTCTTT.